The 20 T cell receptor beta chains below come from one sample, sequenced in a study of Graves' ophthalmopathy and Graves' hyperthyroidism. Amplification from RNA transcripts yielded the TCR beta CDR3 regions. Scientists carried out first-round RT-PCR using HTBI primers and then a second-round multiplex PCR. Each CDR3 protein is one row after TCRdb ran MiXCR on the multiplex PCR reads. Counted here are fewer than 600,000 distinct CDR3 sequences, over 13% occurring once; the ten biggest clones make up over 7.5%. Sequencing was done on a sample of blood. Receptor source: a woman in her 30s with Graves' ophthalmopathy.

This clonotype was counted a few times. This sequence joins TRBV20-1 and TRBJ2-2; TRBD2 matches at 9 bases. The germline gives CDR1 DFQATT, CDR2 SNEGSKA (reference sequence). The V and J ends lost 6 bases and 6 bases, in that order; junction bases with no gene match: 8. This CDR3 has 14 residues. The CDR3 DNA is TGCAGTGCACCTCGCGGGAGGGCCCCCGGGGAGCTGTTTTTT. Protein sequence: CSAPRGRAPGELFF.

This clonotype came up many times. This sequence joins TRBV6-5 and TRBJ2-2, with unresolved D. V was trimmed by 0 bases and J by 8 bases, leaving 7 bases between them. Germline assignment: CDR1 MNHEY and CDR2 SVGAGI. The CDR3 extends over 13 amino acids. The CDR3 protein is CASSYSFKGELFF. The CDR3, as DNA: TGTGCCAGCAGTTACTCCTTCAAAGGGGAGCTGTTTTTT.

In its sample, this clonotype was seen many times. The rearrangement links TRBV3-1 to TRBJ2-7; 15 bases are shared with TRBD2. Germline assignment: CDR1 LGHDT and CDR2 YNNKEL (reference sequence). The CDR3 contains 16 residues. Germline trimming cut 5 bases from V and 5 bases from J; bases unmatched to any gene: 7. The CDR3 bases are TGTGCCAGCAGCAACGGACTAGCGGGAGGGCCCCACGAGCAGTACTTC. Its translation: CASSNGLAGGPHEQYF.

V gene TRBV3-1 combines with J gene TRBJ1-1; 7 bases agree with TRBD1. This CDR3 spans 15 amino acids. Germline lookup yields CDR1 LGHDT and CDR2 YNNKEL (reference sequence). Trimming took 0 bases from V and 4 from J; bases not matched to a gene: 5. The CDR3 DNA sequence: TGTGCCAGCAGCCAAGAAGAGGGGGCAGCCACTGAAGCTTTCTTT. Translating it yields CASSQEEGAATEAFF.

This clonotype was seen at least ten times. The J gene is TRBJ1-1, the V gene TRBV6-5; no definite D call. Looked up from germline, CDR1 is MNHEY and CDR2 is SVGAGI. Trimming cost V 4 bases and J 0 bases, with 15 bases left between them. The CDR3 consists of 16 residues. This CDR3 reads CASSSGLLHMNTEAFF. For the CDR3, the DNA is TGTGCCAGCAGTTCCGGCCTACTACATATGAACACTGAAGCTTTCTTT.

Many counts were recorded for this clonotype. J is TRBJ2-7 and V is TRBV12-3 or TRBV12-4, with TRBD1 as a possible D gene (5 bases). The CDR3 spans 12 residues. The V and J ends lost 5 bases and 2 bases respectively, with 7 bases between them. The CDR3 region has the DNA TGTGCCAGCAGTGTCAGGGCCTACGAGCAGTACTTC. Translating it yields CASSVRAYEQYF.

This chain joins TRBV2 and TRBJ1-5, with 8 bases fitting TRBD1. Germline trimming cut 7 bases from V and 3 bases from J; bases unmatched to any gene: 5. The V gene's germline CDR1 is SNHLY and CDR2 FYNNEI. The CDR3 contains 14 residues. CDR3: CASTRTGNNQPQHF. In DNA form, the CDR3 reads TGTGCCAGCACACGGACAGGGAACAATCAGCCCCAGCATTTT.

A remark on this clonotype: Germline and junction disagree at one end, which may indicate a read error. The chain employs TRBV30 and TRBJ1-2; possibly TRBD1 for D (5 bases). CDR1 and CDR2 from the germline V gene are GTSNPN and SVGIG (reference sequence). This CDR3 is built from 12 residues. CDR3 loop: CAWSGAQVFKAF. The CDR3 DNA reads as TGTGCCTGGAGCGGGGCGCAGGTTTTTAAGGCCTTC.

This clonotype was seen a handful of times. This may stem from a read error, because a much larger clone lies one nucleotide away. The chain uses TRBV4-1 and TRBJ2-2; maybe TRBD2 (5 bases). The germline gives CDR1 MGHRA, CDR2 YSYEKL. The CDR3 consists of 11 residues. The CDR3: CASSLHGELCF. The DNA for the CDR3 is TGCGCCAGCAGCCTCCACGGGGAGCTGTGTTTT.

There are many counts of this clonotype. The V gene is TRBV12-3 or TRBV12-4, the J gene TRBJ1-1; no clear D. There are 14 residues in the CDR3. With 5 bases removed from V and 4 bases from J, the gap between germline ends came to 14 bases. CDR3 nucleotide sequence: TGTGCCAGCAGTACCAAACTTAGTTTCACTGAAGCTTTCTTT. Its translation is CASSTKLSFTEAFF.

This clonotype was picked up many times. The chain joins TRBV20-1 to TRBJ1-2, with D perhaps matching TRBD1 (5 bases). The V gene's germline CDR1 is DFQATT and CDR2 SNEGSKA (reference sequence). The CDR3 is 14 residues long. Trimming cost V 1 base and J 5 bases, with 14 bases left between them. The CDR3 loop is CSARGGGILYGYTF. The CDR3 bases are TGCAGTGCTAGAGGCGGGGGAATTTTGTATGGCTACACCTTC.

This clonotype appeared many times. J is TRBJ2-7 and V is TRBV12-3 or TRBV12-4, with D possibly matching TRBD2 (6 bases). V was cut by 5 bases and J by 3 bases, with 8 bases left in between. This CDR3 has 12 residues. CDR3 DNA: TGTGCCAGCAGTCTGACTAGCTACGAGCAGTACTTC. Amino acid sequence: CASSLTSYEQYF.

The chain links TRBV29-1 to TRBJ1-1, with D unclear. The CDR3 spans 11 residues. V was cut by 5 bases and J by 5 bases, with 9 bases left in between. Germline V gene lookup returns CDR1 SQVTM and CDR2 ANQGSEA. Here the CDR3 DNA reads TGCAGCGTTTATTTGGAGACTGAAGCTTTCTTT. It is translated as CSVYLETEAFF.

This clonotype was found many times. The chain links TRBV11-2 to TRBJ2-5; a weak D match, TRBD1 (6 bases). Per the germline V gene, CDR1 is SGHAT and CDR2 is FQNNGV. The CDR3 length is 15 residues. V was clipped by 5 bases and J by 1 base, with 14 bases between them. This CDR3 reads CASSKRDKPQETQYF. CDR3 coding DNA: TGTGCCAGCAGCAAACGGGACAAGCCCCAAGAGACCCAGTACTTC.

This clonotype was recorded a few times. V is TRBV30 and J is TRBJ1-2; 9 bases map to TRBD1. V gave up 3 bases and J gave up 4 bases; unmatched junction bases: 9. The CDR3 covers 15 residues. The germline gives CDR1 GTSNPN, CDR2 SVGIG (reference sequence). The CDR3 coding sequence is TGTGCCTGGAGCTTCACAGGGGGCCGCGGCTATGGCTACACCTTC. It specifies CAWSFTGGRGYGYTF.

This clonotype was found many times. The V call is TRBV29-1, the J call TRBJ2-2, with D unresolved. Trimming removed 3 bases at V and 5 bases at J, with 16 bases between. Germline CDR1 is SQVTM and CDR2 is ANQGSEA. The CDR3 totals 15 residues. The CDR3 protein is CSVETTPRSTGELFF. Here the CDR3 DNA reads TGCAGCGTTGAGACGACTCCGCGGAGTACCGGGGAGCTGTTTTTT.

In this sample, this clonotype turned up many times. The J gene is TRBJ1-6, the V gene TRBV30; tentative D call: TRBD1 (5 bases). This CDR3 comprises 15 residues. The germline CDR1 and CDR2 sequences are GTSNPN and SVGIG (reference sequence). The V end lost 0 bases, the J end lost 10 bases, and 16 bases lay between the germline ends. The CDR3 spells CAWSVRDSPPSPLHF. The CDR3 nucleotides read TGTGCCTGGAGTGTACGAGACAGTCCGCCCTCACCCCTCCACTTT.

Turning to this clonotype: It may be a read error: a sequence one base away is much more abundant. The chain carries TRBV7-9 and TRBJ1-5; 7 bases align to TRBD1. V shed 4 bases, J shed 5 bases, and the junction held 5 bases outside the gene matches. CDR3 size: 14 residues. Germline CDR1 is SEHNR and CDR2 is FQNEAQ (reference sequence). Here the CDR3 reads CASSSTGTDQPQHF. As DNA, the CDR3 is TGTGCCAGCAGCTCGACAGGGACCGATCAGCCCCAGCATTTT.

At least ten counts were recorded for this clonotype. CDR3 nucleotide sequence: TGTGCCAGCAGTCTAAGGACTAGCACTGAAGCTTTCTTT. Translated, it gives CASSLRTSTEAFF. The chain joins TRBV6-2 or TRBV6-3 to TRBJ1-1; D is uncertain. Looked up from germline, CDR1 is MNHEY and CDR2 is SVGEGT. This CDR3 has 13 amino acids. With 5 bases removed from V and 4 bases from J, the gap between germline ends came to 11 bases.

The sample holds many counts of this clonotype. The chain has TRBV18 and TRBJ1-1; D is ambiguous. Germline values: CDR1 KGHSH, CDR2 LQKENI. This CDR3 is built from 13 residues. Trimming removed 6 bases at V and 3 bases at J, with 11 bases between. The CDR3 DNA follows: TGTGCCAGCTCCCACGACTCTGACACTGAAGCTTTCTTT. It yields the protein CASSHDSDTEAFF.